This is a list of T cell receptor beta chains from one sample in a study of T cells in Graves' hyperthyroidism and ophthalmopathy. One entry per CDR3 protein, called by TCRdb with MiXCR from the multiplex PCR reads. The sample consists of about 840,000 distinct CDR3 sequences, 35% to 45% of them appearing once. The sample taken for sequencing was blood. These receptors were taken from a man aged 18 to 30 with Graves' hyperthyroidism. Each CDR3 is given with its conserved first and last residue. D genes are given only for firm matches. Where a row states a size, it is once, few, many or the class of an expanded clone; other rows omit it.

v_gene	abundance	d_gene	j_gene	CDR3aa	CDR3nt
TRBV7-8	-	-	TRBJ1-3	CASSLGGGLGNTIYF	TGTGCCAGCAGCTTAGGGGGGGGATTAGGAAACACCATATATTTT
TRBV24-1	-	-	TRBJ2-5	CASSSVYGETQYF	TGTGCCAGCAGTTCGGTGTATGGAGAGACCCAGTACTTC
TRBV5-1	-	TRBD1	TRBJ2-6	CASSLISGTGGSGANVLTF	TGCGCCAGCAGTCTCATTTCCGGGACAGGAGGCTCTGGGGCCAACGTCCTGACTTTC
TRBV4-1	-	-	TRBJ2-7	CASSFMMLPSYEQYF	TGCGCCAGCAGCTTTATGATGTTGCCTTCCTACGAGCAGTACTTC
TRBV4-2	many	TRBD1	TRBJ1-2	CASSLGQGEDGYTF	TGTGCCAGCAGCCTCGGACAGGGGGAGGATGGCTACACCTTC
TRBV15	-	-	TRBJ1-4	CASRLLLGPTNEKLFF	TGTGCCAGCAGGCTCCTTTTAGGGCCAACTAATGAAAAACTGTTTTTT
TRBV5-1	-	-	TRBJ2-5	CASRPPAGETQYF	TGCGCCAGCCGTCCGCCGGCGGGGGAGACCCAGTACTTC
TRBV9	-	TRBD1	TRBJ1-6	CASSQGTGTDSPLHF	TGCGCCAGCAGCCAAGGGACAGGGACGGATTCACCCCTCCACTTT
TRBV21-1	-	-	TRBJ2-5	CASSTPLRTVSQETQYF	TGTGCCAGCAGCACGCCCCTTCGGACAGTTTCGCAAGAGACCCAGTACTTC
TRBV4-2	few	TRBD2	TRBJ2-7	CASSQDLAGVYEQYF	TGTGCCAGCAGCCAAGACCTAGCGGGAGTTTACGAGCAGTACTTC
TRBV7-2	many	-	TRBJ2-7	CASSLSPYEQYF	TGTGCCAGCAGCTTAAGCCCCTACGAGCAGTACTTC
TRBV7-2	many	TRBD1	TRBJ1-5	CASSMDRGYQPQHF	TGTGCCAGCAGCATGGACAGGGGCTATCAGCCCCAGCATTTT
TRBV9	many	-	TRBJ2-7	CASSVAGGNYEQYF	TGTGCCAGCAGCGTAGCGGGGGGCAACTACGAGCAGTACTTC
TRBV6-8	-	-	TRBJ2-5	CASSYGVGDETQYF	TGTGCCAGCAGTTACGGGGTCGGGGACGAGACCCAGTACTTC
TRBV2	few	TRBD1	TRBJ2-7	CASSVSGTGWQYF	TGTGCCAGCAGTGTCTCCGGGACAGGGTGGCAGTACTTC
TRBV29-1	many	TRBD1	TRBJ2-7	CSFRQGPYEQYF	TGCAGCTTTAGACAGGGGCCCTACGAGCAGTACTTC
TRBV10-3	many	TRBD2	TRBJ2-7	CAISESAAGGAYEQYF	TGTGCCATCAGTGAGTCTGCAGCGGGGGGGGCCTACGAGCAGTACTTC
TRBV12-3/TRBV12-4	-	-	TRBJ1-2	CASSFGTPNGYTF	TGTGCCAGCAGTTTTGGGACACCTAATGGCTACACCTTC
TRBV7-8	-	-	TRBJ2-3	CASSGWADLYPTSTDTQYF	TGTGCCAGCTCGGGGTGGGCGGACCTGTACCCGACTAGCACAGATACGCAGTATTTT
TRBV7-9	many	TRBD1	TRBJ1-2	CASSHGTADHYGYTF	TGTGCCAGCAGCCACGGGACAGCTGACCACTATGGCTACACCTTC
TRBV12-3/TRBV12-4	-	-	TRBJ1-2	CASTPDGANYGYTF	TGTGCCAGCACCCCGGACGGAGCTAACTATGGCTACACCTTC
TRBV6-5	-	-	TRBJ2-7	CASIPAATSYEQYF	TGTGCCAGCATTCCCGCGGCGACCTCCTACGAGCAGTACTTC
TRBV15	many	TRBD2	TRBJ2-7	CATSREGTSSYEQYF	TGTGCCACCAGCAGAGAAGGGACTAGCTCCTACGAGCAGTACTTC
TRBV5-8	-	TRBD1	TRBJ2-7	CASSAETGAGYEQYF	TGTGCCAGCAGCGCAGAGACAGGGGCGGGTTACGAGCAGTACTTC
TRBV3-1	few	-	TRBJ2-6	CASSQERSGSGANVLTF	TGTGCCAGCAGCCAAGAGAGATCCGGCTCTGGGGCCAACGTCCTGACTTTC